The TCR beta chain described here comes from a study of T cell responses to AZD1222 COVID-19 vaccine. Findings and caveats of the study: Clonal diversity may have been underestimated, and the donors were mostly white British, with more females than males.

V lost 3 bases to trimming and J lost 3 bases, with 13 bases between them. Germline V gene data show CDR1 as SGHRS and CDR2 as YFSETQ. The CDR3 spans 14 residues. Recipients boosted at about 4 weeks or about 12 weeks are pooled. Data came from immunoSEQ multiplex PCR; TCRdb stores just in-frame clones and leaves some out. The sample includes 70,000 to 75,000 clones, roughly 85% of them seen just once. Turning to this clone: Its matching antigen is unknown.

This receptor was taken from an adult who received the AZD1222 COVID-19 vaccine. The sequences come from peripheral blood, collected 28 days after the second AZD1222 dose. The chain combines TRBV5-1 with TRBJ2-7; TRBD2 might be the D (5 bases). CDR3: CASSWSTGDYEQYF. CDR3 DNA: TGCGCCAGCAGCTGGAGTACCGGGGACTACGAGCAGTACTTC.